The present entry profiles one T cell receptor (beta chain) with its context. Its antigen remains unidentified. From germline, CDR1 is MGHRA and CDR2 YSYEKL. V shed 3 bases and J shed 7 bases, with 18 bases lying between them. CDR3 length equals 15 residues. The data originate from a study of vaccination effects on CD4 cells after COVID-19. Looking at the study overall: Two doses of either BNT162b2 or mRNA-1273 were given to each participant.

Some clones are missing from TCRdb's copy, which holds only in-frame ones; the method was immunoSEQ multiplex PCR. The profile shows about 20,000 clones, around 76% of them singletons. The ViraFEST assay expanded antigen-specific CD4+ T cells with viral peptide pools before sequencing. Following 10 days of culture, CD4+ T cells were isolated. No vaccinee had earlier SARS-CoV-2 infection, and nucleocapsid antibodies were negative. Days 3 and 7 saw half the medium replaced with IL-2 medium. Overall study results and limits: Relatively few convalescent patients took part in the study, which had no early post-infection timepoints. Late after vaccination, infection- and vaccine-induced clones showed marked clonal contraction.

The rearrangement links TRBV4-1 to TRBJ1-1; D gene unclear. Sequencing was performed on CD4+ T cells from PBMCs cultured with HCoV-NL63 spike peptides, taken before COVID-19 vaccination. This receptor was identified in a human donor who received a COVID-19 vaccine. The CDR3 bases are TGCGCCAGCAGCCACCCAGGACGGTCTCCCGATGAAGCTTTCTTT. Protein sequence: CASSHPGRSPDEAFF.